This T cell receptor beta chain was recovered during a study of blood T cell repertoires in COVID-19. Study at large: Italy, Spain and the United States were the sources of the convalescent and acute COVID-19 samples.

Methods used by the authors: Counts of nucleated cells, estimated from reference gene primer amplification, were obtained. Here immunoSEQ multiplex PCR was the method, and the copy in TCRdb shows in-frame clones only, minus some. Clone size and the V and J calls come from that table; the DNA yielded D and trimming. The table shows 150,000 to 200,000 clones, with 88% occurring only once. V was pared by 6 bases and J by 8 bases, with 7 bases between. The CDR3 is made up of 11 amino acids. Sequencing was carried out using peripheral blood. This receptor was taken from a man aged 40-55 years with active or convalescent COVID-19. V is TRBV12-3 or TRBV12-4 and J is TRBJ2-2; D is possibly TRBD1 (6 bases). The CDR3 reads CASSGQGELFF. The CDR3 nucleotides read TGTGCCAGCAGCGGACAGGGGGAGCTGTTTTTT.